Each of the 28 T cell receptor beta chains below was sequenced from the same sample in a study of Ad26.COV2.S vaccination and SARS-CoV-2 variants. Treatment in this sample: about 20 received Ad26.COV2.S at low or high dose, single or two shots; several received placebo; per-sample allocation not given. Samples were taken on day 63 after the first vaccine or placebo injection. This table comes from immunoSEQ multiplex PCR, and its TCRdb copy is limited to in-frame clones, with some not included. The sample includes about 440,000 clones, 87% of them seen just once. The sample was peripheral blood, taken in a trial of Ad26.COV2.S vaccine versus placebo. The receptors were gathered from a person aged 18-60 years who received the Ad26.COV2.S COVID-19 vaccine or a placebo.

This clone occurred once. This sequence joins TRBV25-1 and TRBJ2-2; no clear D gene. Trimming took off 1 base at V and 5 bases at J, with 5 bases between the two ends. Germline CDR1 reads MGHDK; CDR2 reads SYGVNS. The CDR3 has 13 amino acids. The CDR3 DNA sequence: TGTGCCAGCAGTGAATTAATAACCGGGGAGCTGTTTTTT. Protein: CASSELITGELFF.

This chain uses TRBV6-5 with TRBJ2-5, with 7 bases lining up with TRBD2. The length of the CDR3 is 13 residues. Trimming cost V 5 bases and J 9 bases; bases outside gene matches: 9. Germline V lookup: CDR1 MNHEY, CDR2 SVGAGI. DNA of the CDR3: TGTGCCAGCAGTCCTCAACCCGGGGGGTCCCAGTACTTC. It specifies CASSPQPGGSQYF.

Of note for this clone: At one boundary the junction diverges from the germline segment, which might be a read error. The chain joins TRBV30 to TRBJ1-5; TRBD1 agrees at 9 bases. This CDR3 is built from 13 residues. The germline gives CDR1 GTSNPN, CDR2 SVGIG (reference sequence). The CDR3 sequence: CAWSTGGGQLQHF. In DNA, the CDR3 is TGTGCCTGGAGTACAGGGGGCGGACAGCTCCAGCATTTT.

This clone was seen a single time. This chain links TRBV19 with TRBJ2-2; no reliable D call. V lost 6 bases and J 0 bases, leaving 11 bases between the germline ends. The CDR3 is 15 residues long. Germline V gives CDR1 LNHDA, CDR2 SQIVND (reference sequence). CDR3 in amino acids: CASSIQIANTGELFF. DNA for the CDR3: TGTGCCAGTAGCATACAGATCGCGAACACCGGGGAGCTGTTTTTT.

The V call is TRBV9, the J call TRBJ1-2; no firm D call. With 3 bases removed from V and 4 bases from J, the gap between germline ends came to 16 bases. Germline V CDR1 and CDR2: SGDLS, YYNGEE. This CDR3 is built from 15 residues. The chain's CDR3 is CASSGQREGRYGYTF. CDR3 nucleotides: TGTGCCAGCAGCGGACAAAGGGAAGGGCGCTATGGCTACACCTTC.

The CDR3 is CASSLVPGATSTDTQYF. DNA of the CDR3: TGTGCCAGCAGCTTAGTCCCCGGGGCTACTAGCACAGATACGCAGTATTTT. The chain links TRBV11-2 to TRBJ2-3; D possibly matches TRBD1 or TRBD2 (5 bases each). V was clipped by 1 base and J by 0 bases, with 14 bases between them. Germline values: CDR1 SGHAT, CDR2 FQNNGV. The CDR3 has 17 amino acids.

The rearrangement links TRBV10-3 to TRBJ1-1; the D is unclear. V lost 6 bases, J lost 1 base, and 9 bases lay in between. CDR1 ENHRY and CDR2 SYGVKD come from the germline V gene. CDR3 length: 13 residues. CDR3 in DNA: TGTGCCATCAGCGAAAAGACGAACACTGAAGCTTTCTTT. It yields the protein CAISEKTNTEAFF.

V usage is TRBV27 and J usage is TRBJ2-2, with 8 nucleotides matching TRBD1. The CDR3 has 16 residues. From germline, CDR1 is MNHEY and CDR2 SMNVEV (reference sequence). J was trimmed by 8 bases and V by 5 bases; bases with no gene match: 13. The chain's CDR3 is CASSRWTGRPGGELFF. The CDR3 DNA follows: TGTGCCAGCAGTCGATGGACAGGGCGGCCTGGGGGGGAGCTGTTTTTT.

The chain combines TRBV29-1 with TRBJ1-1, with D possibly being TRBD1 (5 bases). Germline lookup yields CDR1 SQVTM and CDR2 ANQGSEA. CDR3 length: 14 amino acids. V lost 3 bases, J lost 0 bases, and 11 bases lay in between. The CDR3 DNA is TGCAGCGTTGAGGGGGTTCCCATGAACACTGAAGCTTTCTTT. This gives the protein CSVEGVPMNTEAFF.

V and J are TRBV11-2 and TRBJ2-2; D perhaps matches TRBD1 (5 bases). Germline-derived CDR1 and CDR2 are SGHAT and FQNNGV. The CDR3 sequence is 15 residues long. Trimming cost V 5 bases and J 3 bases, with 13 bases left between them. Written as DNA, the CDR3 is TGTGCCAGCAGCAGGGGTCTGGTGGACACCGGGGAGCTGTTTTTT. Translating it yields CASSRGLVDTGELFF.

The chain uses TRBV30 and TRBJ2-1; TRBD2 matches 11 bases. Germline CDR1 reads GTSNPN; CDR2 reads SVGIG (reference sequence). The junction had 11 bases not matched to a gene; V was cut back by 3 bases and J by 4 bases. This CDR3 comprises 17 residues. The CDR3 region is CAWSPRPGLAVYNEQFF. CDR3 DNA sequence: TGTGCCTGGAGCCCCCGCCCGGGACTAGCGGTATACAATGAGCAGTTCTTC.

The J gene is TRBJ2-6, the V gene TRBV28, with D perhaps TRBD1 (6 bases). Germline loops: CDR1 MDHEN, CDR2 SYDVKM. Trimming cost V 6 bases and J 4 bases, with 13 bases left between them. This CDR3 is 15 amino acids long. As DNA, the CDR3 is TGTGCCAGCAGAAACAGGGTTTCCGGGGCCAACGTCCTGACTTTC. This translates into CASRNRVSGANVLTF.

This clone showed up many times. The rearrangement links TRBV28 to TRBJ1-5; 8 nucleotides agree with TRBD1. The CDR3 runs to 16 residues. V lost 2 bases to trimming and J lost 6 bases; unmatched junction nucleotides: 9. Germline CDR1 is MDHEN and CDR2 is SYDVKM. Written as DNA, the CDR3 is TGTGCCAGCAGTTTACAGGACAGGGTTAATAGTCAGCCCCAGCATTTT. This gives the protein CASSLQDRVNSQPQHF.

The gene calls are TRBV5-5 and TRBJ1-5; D is undetermined. From germline, CDR1 is SGHKS and CDR2 YYEKEE (reference sequence). CDR3 length: 14 residues. V dropped 4 bases and J dropped 2 bases, with 10 bases sitting between them. The DNA of the CDR3 is TGTGCCAGCAGCCCTGCCGGGGGCAATCAGCCCCAGCATTTT. It specifies CASSPAGGNQPQHF.

About this clone itself: The junction does not match germline at one end; this may be a read error. This chain uses TRBV10-3 with TRBJ1-1; D perhaps matches TRBD1 (5 bases). Germline V gene lookup returns CDR1 ENHRY and CDR2 SYGVKD. This CDR3 region has 14 residues. CDR3 sequence (DNA): TGTGCCGTCAGCCCCCGAGGGGCGAACACTGAAGCTTTCTTT. It codes for CAVSPRGANTEAFF.

V usage is TRBV5-6 and J usage is TRBJ2-3; D is ambiguous. V gave up 0 bases and J gave up 5 bases, with 7 bases separating them. The CDR3 has 13 amino acids. Germline V gene data show CDR1 as SGHDT and CDR2 as YYEEEE. The CDR3 reads CASSLARLDTQYF. CDR3 bases: TGTGCCAGCAGCTTGGCCCGATTAGATACGCAGTATTTT.

For the CDR3, the DNA is TGTGCCAGTAGTCCGGGACGGGTAGGCAGTGGCTACACCTTC. This codes for CASSPGRVGSGYTF. V and J are TRBV19 and TRBJ1-2; maybe TRBD1 (5 bases). The CDR3 has 14 amino acids. The V gene lost 5 bases and the J gene lost 7 bases, with 17 bases spanning the gap. Germline V lookup: CDR1 LNHDA, CDR2 SQIVND (reference sequence).

This clone was counted between two and nine times. This chain links TRBV5-6 with TRBJ1-6; no reliable D call. The CDR3 contains 15 residues. CDR1 SGHDT and CDR2 YYEEEE come from the germline V gene. Trimming took 0 bases from V and 10 from J, leaving 14 bases between them. The CDR3 here is CASSLDGRDGSPLHF. CDR3 sequence (DNA): TGTGCCAGCAGCTTGGACGGACGGGATGGCTCACCCCTCCACTTT.

This chain links TRBV25-1 with TRBJ1-2; no definite D call. Trimming cost V 2 bases and J 10 bases, with 8 bases left between them. The germline gives CDR1 MGHDK, CDR2 SYGVNS. This CDR3 region has 11 residues. As DNA, the CDR3 is TGTGCCAGCAGTGAAGTTGGGTTCTACACCTTC. This gives the protein CASSEVGFYTF.

Turning to this clone: The same CDR3 is also encoded by other DNA sequences in this sample. The rearrangement uses TRBV2 and TRBJ2-3; D may be TRBD1 (6 bases). Germline V gives CDR1 SNHLY, CDR2 FYNNEI. Trimming took off 4 bases at V and 1 base at J, with 9 bases between the two ends. CDR3 length: 14 residues. CDR3 nucleotides: TGTGCCAGCAGTGTCCGACAGGGCACAGATACGCAGTATTTT. It codes for CASSVRQGTDTQYF.

This clone has only a few counts. This chain joins TRBV4-1 and TRBJ1-5; D remains unclear. Germline V gene sequence: CDR1 MGHRA, CDR2 YSYEKL. The CDR3 runs to 16 residues. Trimming took 1 base from V and 4 from J, leaving 14 bases between them. In nucleotides, the CDR3 is TGCGCCAGCAGCCAAGTTATGGGCGGGGAAAATCAGCCCCAGCATTTT. Translation: CASSQVMGGENQPQHF.

This chain links TRBV29-1 with TRBJ2-5, with 11 positions matching TRBD1. CDR3 size: 14 residues. Germline CDR1 and CDR2: SQVTM and ANQGSEA. J was trimmed by 4 bases and V by 4 bases; bases with no gene match: 5. This CDR3 reads CSVVGQGVLETQYF. CDR3 in DNA: TGCAGCGTTGTGGGACAGGGGGTTTTAGAGACCCAGTACTTC.

The CDR3 bases are TGTGCCATCAGTGAGGTTGGGGGGCCCTCACCCCTCCACTTT. Its protein is CAISEVGGPSPLHF. The chain links TRBV10-3 to TRBJ1-6, with D perhaps matching TRBD1 (6 bases). Trimming pared 2 bases from V and 10 bases from J, leaving 12 bases between. CDR1 and CDR2 (germline): ENHRY, SYGVKD. CDR3 length: 14 amino acids.

V is TRBV13 and J is TRBJ1-5, with D unclear. There are 14 residues in the CDR3. In germline, CDR1 is PRHDT, CDR2 FYEKMQ (reference sequence). V shed 0 bases and J shed 6 bases, with 9 bases lying between them. In nucleotides, the CDR3 is TGTGCCAGCAGCTTAGGGCCAGGCTCTCAGCCCCAGCATTTT. Translation: CASSLGPGSQPQHF.

The genes are TRBV27 and TRBJ2-7; a possible D gene is TRBD2 (6 bases). The V end was cut by 6 bases, the J end by 0 bases, with 12 bases between. CDR1 and CDR2 from the germline V gene are MNHEY and SMNVEV (reference sequence). The CDR3 runs 14 residues. CDR3 protein: CASSRAGISYEQYF. CDR3 bases: TGTGCCAGCAGCCGAGCGGGTATCTCCTACGAGCAGTACTTC.

The chain combines TRBV5-1 with TRBJ1-1; D unclear. The CDR3 sequence is 13 residues long. Germline V gene sequence: CDR1 SGHRS, CDR2 YFSETQ. V lost 5 bases to trimming and J lost 0 bases, with 8 bases between them. The CDR3 bases are TGCGCCAGCAGTTATGAATTGAACACTGAAGCTTTCTTT. It is translated as CASSYELNTEAFF.

This chain links TRBV6-1 with TRBJ1-5; TRBD1 matches at 11 bases. The CDR3 extends over 19 amino acids. Germline trimming cut 1 base from V and 7 bases from J; bases unmatched to any gene: 15. Germline CDR1 and CDR2: MNHNS and SASEGT. The CDR3 is CASSEDPPGQGVFVQPQHF. DNA of the CDR3: TGTGCCAGCAGTGAAGATCCCCCGGGACAGGGGGTCTTCGTCCAGCCCCAGCATTTT.

This chain connects TRBV27 to TRBJ2-7; a possible D gene is TRBD2 (6 bases). Germline-derived CDR1 and CDR2 are MNHEY and SMNVEV (reference sequence). V shed 6 bases and J shed 0 bases, with 15 bases lying between them. The CDR3 is 15 amino acids. In nucleotides, the CDR3 is TGTGCCAGCAGGAAGGATGGGGGGTTCTCCTACGAGCAGTACTTC. Translated: CASRKDGGFSYEQYF.